Listed below are T cell receptor beta chains from one sample, sequenced in a study of cytomegalovirus exposure and HLA in healthy donors. Sequencing was performed with immunoSEQ multiplex PCR; in TCRdb, only in-frame clones are kept and a portion is missing. Of 180,000 or so clones detected, 75% appear once; the ten largest clones hold about 7.7%. Source material: PBMCs. These receptors originate from a woman aged 40 to 50 in good health and CMV-seropositive. Both conserved end residues are part of each CDR3. D genes are given only for firm matches. A clone size is listed for some rows: how often the clone was seen (once, few, many), or a class if it is expanded.

D,J,V,size,CDR3,DNA
TRBD2,TRBJ2-1,TRBV12-5,NA,CASGQTSGGDNEQFF,TGTGCTAGTGGTCAGACTAGCGGGGGAGACAATGAGCAGTTCTTC
NA,TRBJ1-4,TRBV19,NA,CASHSFFATNEKLFF,TGTGCCAGTCACTCCTTTTTTGCAACTAATGAAAAACTGTTTTTT
NA,TRBJ1-2,TRBV21-1,NA,CASSKVRDRGRGLYGYTF,TGTGCCAGCAGCAAAGTTAGGGACAGGGGGCGCGGACTCTATGGCTACACCTTC
NA,TRBJ1-1,TRBV7-2,NA,CASSLGGLMNTEAFF,TGTGCCAGCAGCTTAGGGGGCTTAATGAACACTGAAGCTTTCTTT
TRBD1,TRBJ1-6,TRBV5-1,NA,CASSLATGSPLHF,TGCGCCAGCAGCTTGGCGACAGGGTCACCCCTCCACTTT
TRBD1,TRBJ1-2,TRBV5-5,few,CASSLKGTGEANYGYTF,TGTGCCAGCAGCCTAAAGGGGACAGGGGAAGCTAACTATGGCTACACCTTC
TRBD1,TRBJ1-4,TRBV2,few,CASTVRGNEKLFF,TGTGCCAGCACCGTCAGGGGGAATGAAAAACTGTTTTTT
TRBD2,TRBJ2-7,TRBV6-1,NA,CASSGGTSGGGYYEQYF,TGTGCCAGCAGTGGGGGGACTAGCGGGGGAGGGTACTACGAGCAGTACTTC
TRBD2,TRBJ2-2,TRBV11-2,NA,CASSLSGRAGIGELFF,TGTGCCAGCAGCTTGAGCGGGAGGGCCGGGATCGGGGAGCTGTTTTTT
NA,TRBJ2-5,TRBV5-8,NA,CASSRTSLAKETQYF,TGTGCCAGTTCTCGTACGTCGCTGGCCAAAGAGACCCAGTACTTC
NA,TRBJ2-1,TRBV4-2,NA,CASSQEVRRAYVNEQFF,TGTGCCAGCAGCCAAGAAGTTCGGCGGGCGTATGTCAATGAGCAGTTCTTC
TRBD2,TRBJ2-7,TRBV27,once,CASSPAPSGLTYEQYF,TGTGCCAGCAGTCCCGCCCCTAGCGGCCTCACCTACGAGCAGTACTTC
TRBD1,TRBJ1-2,TRBV7-9,few,CASSSQGSGYTF,TGTGCCAGCAGCTCACAGGGGTCTGGCTACACCTTC